This T cell receptor (beta chain) was identified in a study of tumor and adjacent non-tumor tissue in lung cancer. Study background: On average, productive TCRbeta reads reached about 4.2 million per sample. Notes on the study in general: Compared with tumor, normal lung showed significantly lower TCR diversity.

The CDR3 totals 14 residues. Germline assignment: CDR1 SGHNT and CDR2 YENEEA. Three rounds of nested PCR, following a modified ARM-PCR protocol, produced the TCRbeta library. TCRdb processed the multiplex PCR reads anew with MiXCR; each CDR3 protein has one entry. The sample contains some 74,000 distinct CDR3 sequences, about two thirds of which appear only once. No cell sorting was done before RNA was extracted from the tissue. Remarks on this clonotype: Its antigen remains unidentified. A junction boundary mismatches the germline segment, possibly from a read error.

The V and J genes are TRBV11-3 and TRBJ2-1, with 8 bases fitting TRBD1. The sample was lung tumor tissue. The sequence was collected from a woman in her forties with non-small cell lung cancer. This chain's CDR3 is CVSSPAQGGDEQLF. DNA for the CDR3: TGTGTCAGCAGCCCCGCACAGGGGGGCGATGAGCAGCTCTTC. Filled out from reference TRBV11-3 and TRBJ2-1, the complete variable domain reads EAGVVQSPRYKIIEKKQPVAFWCNPISGHNTLYWYLQNLGQGPELLIRYENEEAVDDSQLPKDRFSAERLKGVDSTLKIQPAELGDSAVYLCVSSPAQGGDEQLFGPGTRLTVL.